This T cell receptor beta chain comes out of a study of T cells in localized non-small cell lung cancer. Sequencing used immunoSEQ multiplex PCR; TCRdb keeps in-frame clones, though not all of them. The data show fewer than 50,000 clones, 75% to 90% seen once. V lost 3 bases to trimming and J lost 2 bases; unmatched junction nucleotides: 5. The CDR3 runs to 16 residues. Germline CDR1 and CDR2: MDHEN and SYDVKM. The J gene is TRBJ2-1, the V gene TRBV28, with 9 positions matching TRBD2. The source is a male donor at least 60 years old with stage II lung adenocarcinoma. Source: peripheral blood mononuclear cells, taken before any cancer treatment. This chain's CDR3 is CASSLAGGVPYNEQFF. The CDR3 DNA sequence: TGTGCCAGCAGTTTGGCGGGAGGGGTCCCCTACAATGAGCAGTTCTTC.